This TCR beta chain is from a study of cytomegalovirus exposure and HLA in healthy donors. Background on the study: In an early release, HLA-typed donors contributed some 80 million unique TCR sequences. Overall study findings and caveats: In a later analysis, CMV-associated beta chains were mostly HLA-associated, it appeared.

In regard to this clone: The target antigen is unknown.

PCR employed 60 Vbeta and 13 Jbeta primers. Data came from immunoSEQ multiplex PCR; TCRdb stores just in-frame clones and leaves some out. This table has 200,000 to 250,000 clones, over 65% appearing once. The CDR3 runs 13 residues. Germline-derived CDR1 and CDR2 are GTSNPN and SVGIG (reference sequence). With V trimmed by 0 bases and J by 6 bases, 4 bases remained unmatched. Sequencing was done on a sample of PBMCs. The origin of this receptor is a man younger than 35 in good health and CMV-seronegative. The V and J genes are TRBV30 and TRBJ2-7, with 8 bases lining up with TRBD2. CDR3 sequence: CAWSVEAGGEQYF. For the CDR3, the DNA is TGTGCCTGGAGTGTAGAGGCGGGGGGCGAGCAGTACTTC.